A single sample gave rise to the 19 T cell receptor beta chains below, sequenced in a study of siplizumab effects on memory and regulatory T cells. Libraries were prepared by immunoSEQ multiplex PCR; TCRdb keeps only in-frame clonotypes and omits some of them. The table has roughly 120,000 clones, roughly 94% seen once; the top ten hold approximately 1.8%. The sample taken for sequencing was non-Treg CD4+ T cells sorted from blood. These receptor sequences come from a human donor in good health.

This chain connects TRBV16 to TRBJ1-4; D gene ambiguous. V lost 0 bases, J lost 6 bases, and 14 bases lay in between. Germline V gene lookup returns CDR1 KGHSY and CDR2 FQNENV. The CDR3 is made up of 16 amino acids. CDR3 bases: TGTGCCAGCAGCCAATCGGCAGGTCAGACCTATGAAAAACTGTTTTTT. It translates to CASSQSAGQTYEKLFF.

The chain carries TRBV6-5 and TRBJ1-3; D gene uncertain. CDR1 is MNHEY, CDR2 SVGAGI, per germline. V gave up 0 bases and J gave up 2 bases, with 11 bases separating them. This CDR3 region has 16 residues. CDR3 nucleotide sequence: TGTGCCAGCAGTTACTCCCGGCTGGGAGCTGGAAACACCATATATTTT. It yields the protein CASSYSRLGAGNTIYF.

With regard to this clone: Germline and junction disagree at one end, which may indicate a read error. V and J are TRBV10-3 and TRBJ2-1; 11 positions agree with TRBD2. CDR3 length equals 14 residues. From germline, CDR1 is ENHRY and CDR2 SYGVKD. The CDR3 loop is CAIRKETSGDDQFF. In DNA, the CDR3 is TGTGCCATCAGGAAGGAGACTAGCGGGGATGATCAGTTCTTC.

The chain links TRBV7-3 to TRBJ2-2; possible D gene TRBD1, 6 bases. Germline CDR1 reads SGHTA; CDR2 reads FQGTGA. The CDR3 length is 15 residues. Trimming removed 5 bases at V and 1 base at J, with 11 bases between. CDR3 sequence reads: CASSPGDGNTGELFF. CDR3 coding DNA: TGTGCCAGCAGCCCAGGGGACGGGAACACCGGGGAGCTGTTTTTT.

This CDR3 is CASSVVGQYNEQFF. The DNA of the CDR3 is TGTGCCAGCAGCGTAGTTGGGCAATACAATGAGCAGTTCTTC. The V and J genes are TRBV9 and TRBJ2-1; D gene ambiguous. Between the trimmed V and J ends, which lost 0 bases and 4 bases, there was a span of 8 bases. This CDR3 comprises 14 residues. CDR1 and CDR2 (germline): SGDLS, YYNGEE.

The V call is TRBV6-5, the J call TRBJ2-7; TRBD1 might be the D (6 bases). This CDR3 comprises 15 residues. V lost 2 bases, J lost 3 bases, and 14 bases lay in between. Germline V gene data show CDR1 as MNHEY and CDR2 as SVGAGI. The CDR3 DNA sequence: TGTGCCAGCAGTTACACCCGGGACACCAGCTACGAGCAGTACTTC. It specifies CASSYTRDTSYEQYF.

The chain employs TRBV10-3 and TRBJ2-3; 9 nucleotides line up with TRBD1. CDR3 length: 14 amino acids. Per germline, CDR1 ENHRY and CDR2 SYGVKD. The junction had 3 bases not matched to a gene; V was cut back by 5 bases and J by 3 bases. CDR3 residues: CAISPTGGTDTQYF. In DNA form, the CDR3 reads TGTGCCATCAGTCCGACAGGGGGAACAGATACGCAGTATTTT.

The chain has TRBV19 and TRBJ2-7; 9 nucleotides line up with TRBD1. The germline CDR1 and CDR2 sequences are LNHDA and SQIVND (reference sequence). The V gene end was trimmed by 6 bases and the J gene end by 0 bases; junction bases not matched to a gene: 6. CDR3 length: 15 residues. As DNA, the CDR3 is TGTGCCAGTAGACTTTGGACAGGGGCCTCCTACGAGCAGTACTTC. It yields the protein CASRLWTGASYEQYF.

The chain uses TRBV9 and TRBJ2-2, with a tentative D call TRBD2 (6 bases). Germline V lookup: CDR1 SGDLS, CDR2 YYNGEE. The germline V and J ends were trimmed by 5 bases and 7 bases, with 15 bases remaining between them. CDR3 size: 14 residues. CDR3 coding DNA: TGTGCCAGCAGGGCGGGGATCCGGGACGGGGAGCTGTTTTTT. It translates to CASRAGIRDGELFF.

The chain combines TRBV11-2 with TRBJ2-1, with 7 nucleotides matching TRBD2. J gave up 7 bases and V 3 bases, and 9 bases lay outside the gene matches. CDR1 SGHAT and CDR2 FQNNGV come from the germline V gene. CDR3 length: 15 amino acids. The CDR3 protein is CASSFSGSGNNEQFF. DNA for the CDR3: TGTGCCAGCAGCTTTTCCGGGAGCGGGAATAATGAGCAGTTCTTC.

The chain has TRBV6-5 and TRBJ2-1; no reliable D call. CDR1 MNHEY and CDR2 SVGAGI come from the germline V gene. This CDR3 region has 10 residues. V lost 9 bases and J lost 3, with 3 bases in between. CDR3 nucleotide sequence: TGTGCCAGTTTCTACAATGAGCAGTTCTTC. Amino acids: CASFYNEQFF.

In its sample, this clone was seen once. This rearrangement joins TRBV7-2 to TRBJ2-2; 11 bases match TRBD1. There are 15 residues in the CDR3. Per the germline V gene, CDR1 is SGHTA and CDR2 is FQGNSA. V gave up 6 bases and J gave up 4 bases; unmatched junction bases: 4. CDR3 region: CASSGQGAGTGELFF. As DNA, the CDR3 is TGTGCCAGCAGTGGACAGGGGGCGGGCACCGGGGAGCTGTTTTTT.

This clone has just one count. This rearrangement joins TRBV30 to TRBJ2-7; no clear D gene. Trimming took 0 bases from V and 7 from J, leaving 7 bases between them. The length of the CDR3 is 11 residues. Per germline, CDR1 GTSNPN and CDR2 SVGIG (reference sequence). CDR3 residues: CAWSVNEEQYF. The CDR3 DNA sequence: TGTGCCTGGAGTGTAAACGAAGAGCAGTACTTC.

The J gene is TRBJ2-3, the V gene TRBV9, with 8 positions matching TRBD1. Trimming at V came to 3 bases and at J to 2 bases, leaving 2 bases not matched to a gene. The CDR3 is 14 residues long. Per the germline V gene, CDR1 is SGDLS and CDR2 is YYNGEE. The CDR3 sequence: CASSGTGYTDTQYF. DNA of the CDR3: TGTGCCAGCAGCGGGACAGGGTACACAGATACGCAGTATTTT.

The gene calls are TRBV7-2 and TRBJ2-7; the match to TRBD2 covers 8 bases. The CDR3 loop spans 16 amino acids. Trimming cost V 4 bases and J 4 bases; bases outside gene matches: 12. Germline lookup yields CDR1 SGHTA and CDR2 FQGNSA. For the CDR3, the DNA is TGTGCCAGCAGCTCCCCACCCGGGGGGGCGGCTTACGAGCAGTACTTC. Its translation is CASSSPPGGAAYEQYF. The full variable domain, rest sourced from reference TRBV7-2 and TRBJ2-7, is GAGVSQSPSNKVTEKGKDVELRCDPISGHTALYWYRQSLGQGLEFLIYFQGNSAPDKSGLPSDRFSAERTGGSVSTLTIQRTQQEDSAVYLCASSSPPGGAAYEQYFGPGTRLTVT.

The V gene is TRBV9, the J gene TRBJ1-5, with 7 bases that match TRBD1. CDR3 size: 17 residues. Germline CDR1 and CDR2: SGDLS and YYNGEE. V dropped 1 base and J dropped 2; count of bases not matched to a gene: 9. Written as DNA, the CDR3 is TGTGCCAGCAGCGTACGGATTGGAGGACAGGGCAATCAGCCCCAGCATTTT. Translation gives CASSVRIGGQGNQPQHF.

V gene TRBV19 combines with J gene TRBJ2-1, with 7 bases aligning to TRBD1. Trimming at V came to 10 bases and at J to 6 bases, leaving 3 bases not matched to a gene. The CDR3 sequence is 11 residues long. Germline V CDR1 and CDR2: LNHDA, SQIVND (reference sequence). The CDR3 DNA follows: TGTGCCACCAACAGGGGCAATGAGCAGTTCTTC. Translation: CATNRGNEQFF.

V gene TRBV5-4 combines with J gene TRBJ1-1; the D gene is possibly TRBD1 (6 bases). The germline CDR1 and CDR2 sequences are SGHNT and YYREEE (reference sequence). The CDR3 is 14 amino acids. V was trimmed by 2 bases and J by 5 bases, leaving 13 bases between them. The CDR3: CASSLLGQLTEAFF. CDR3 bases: TGTGCCAGCAGCTTACTAGGACAGTTAACTGAAGCTTTCTTT.

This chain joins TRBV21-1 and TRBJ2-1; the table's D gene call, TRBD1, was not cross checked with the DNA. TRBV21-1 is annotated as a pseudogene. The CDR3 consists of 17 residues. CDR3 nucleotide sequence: TGTGCCAGCAGCAAACCAAGGGGGCGGCGGGCCTACAATGAGCAGTTCTTC. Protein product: CASSKPRGRRAYNEQFF.